A few counts support the clone carrying this TCR beta chain. The antigen is not known. TCRdb's copy holds only in-frame clones and misses some; the assay was immunoSEQ multiplex PCR. The sample lists 75,000 to 95,000 clones, 80% to 90% occurring once. This specimen comes from a study of OX40 agonist ivuxolimab in advanced cancers. Study in general: Age averaged around 58 years (range roughly 23 to 79), and 80% to 90% were male. Study outcomes and limitations: Among the lowest peripheral clonal expansion occurred in 0.1-3.0 mg/kg partial responders. Expanded clones were, on average, more numerous among CD8+ T cells than CD4+.

This CDR3 has 12 amino acids. Trimming took 5 bases from V and 13 from J; bases not matched to a gene: 5. Germline values: CDR1 SEHNR, CDR2 FQNEAQ (reference sequence). The investigators sampled blood at baseline, at cycle 4 day 1, and at cycle 7 day 1. V gene TRBV7-9 combines with J gene TRBJ1-6; 7 bases agree with TRBD1. This receptor was identified in an adult with an advanced solid tumor such as melanoma, head and neck, liver or kidney cancer. The sample in question was CD4+ or CD8+ T cells sorted from blood, obtained in a trial of the OX40 agonist ivuxolimab. CDR3 nucleotides: TGTGCCAGCAGCCCAGGGGGTTTGCCCCTCCACTTT. Translating gives CASSPGGLPLHF. The variable domain in full, with the rest retrieved from reference TRBV7-9 and TRBJ1-6, is DTGVSQNPRHKITKRGQNVTFRCDPISEHNRLYWYRQTLGQGPEFLTYFQNEAQLEKSRLLSDRFSAERPKGSFSTLEIQRTEQGDSAMYLCASSPGGLPLHFGNGTRLTVT.